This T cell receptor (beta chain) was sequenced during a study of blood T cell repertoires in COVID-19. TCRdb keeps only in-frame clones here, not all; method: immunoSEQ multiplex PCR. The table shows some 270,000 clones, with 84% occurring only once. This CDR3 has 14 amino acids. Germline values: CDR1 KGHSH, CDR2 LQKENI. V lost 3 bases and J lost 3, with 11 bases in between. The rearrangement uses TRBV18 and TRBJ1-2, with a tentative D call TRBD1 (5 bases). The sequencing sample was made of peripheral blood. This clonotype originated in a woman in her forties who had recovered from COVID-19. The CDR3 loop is CASSPSRVDYGYTF. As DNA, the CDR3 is TGTGCCAGCTCACCGAGCAGGGTTGACTATGGCTACACCTTC.